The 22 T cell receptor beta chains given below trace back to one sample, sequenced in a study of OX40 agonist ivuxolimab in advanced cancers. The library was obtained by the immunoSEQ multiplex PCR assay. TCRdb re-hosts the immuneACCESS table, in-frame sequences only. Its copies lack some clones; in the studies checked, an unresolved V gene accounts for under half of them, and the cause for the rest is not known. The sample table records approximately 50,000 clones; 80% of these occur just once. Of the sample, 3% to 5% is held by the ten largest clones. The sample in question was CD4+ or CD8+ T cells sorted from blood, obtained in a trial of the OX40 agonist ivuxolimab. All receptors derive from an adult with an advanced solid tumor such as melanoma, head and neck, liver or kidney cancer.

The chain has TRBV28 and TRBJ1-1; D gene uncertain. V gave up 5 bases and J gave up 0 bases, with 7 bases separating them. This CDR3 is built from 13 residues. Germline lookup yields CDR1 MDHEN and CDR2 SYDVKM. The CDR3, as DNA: TGTGCCAGCAGTCCCCCCCTGAACACTGAAGCTTTCTTT. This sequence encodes CASSPPLNTEAFF. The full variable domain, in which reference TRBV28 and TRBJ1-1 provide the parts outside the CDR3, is DVKVTQSSRYLVKRTGEKVFLECVQDMDHENMFWYRQDPGLGLRLIYFSYDVKMKEKGDIPEGYSVSREKKERFSLILESASTNQTSMYLCASSPPLNTEAFFGQGTRLTVV.

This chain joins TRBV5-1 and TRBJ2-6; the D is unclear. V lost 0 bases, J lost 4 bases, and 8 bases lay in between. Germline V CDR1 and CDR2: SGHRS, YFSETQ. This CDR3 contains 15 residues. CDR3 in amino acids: CASSLGAEGANVLTF. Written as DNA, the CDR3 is TGCGCCAGCAGCTTGGGGGCGGAGGGGGCCAACGTCCTGACTTTC. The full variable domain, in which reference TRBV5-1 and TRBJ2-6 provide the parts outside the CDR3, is KAGVTQTPRYLIKTRGQQVTLSCSPISGHRSVSWYQQTPGQGLQFLFEYFSETQRNKGNFPGRFSGRQFSNSRSEMNVSTLELGDSALYLCASSLGAEGANVLTFGAGSRLTVL.

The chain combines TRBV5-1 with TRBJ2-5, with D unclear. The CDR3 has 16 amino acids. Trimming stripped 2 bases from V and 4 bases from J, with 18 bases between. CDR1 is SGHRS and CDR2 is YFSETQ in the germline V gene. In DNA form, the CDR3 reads TGCGCCAGCAGCTTACGGACCACCGCCTCGGGAGAGACCCAGTACTTC. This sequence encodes CASSLRTTASGETQYF.

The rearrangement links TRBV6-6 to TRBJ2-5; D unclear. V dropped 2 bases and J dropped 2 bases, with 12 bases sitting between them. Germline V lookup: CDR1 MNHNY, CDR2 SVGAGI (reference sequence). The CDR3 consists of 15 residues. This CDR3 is CASSYGRPDQETQYF. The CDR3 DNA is TGTGCCAGCAGTTACGGCCGGCCAGATCAAGAGACCCAGTACTTC.

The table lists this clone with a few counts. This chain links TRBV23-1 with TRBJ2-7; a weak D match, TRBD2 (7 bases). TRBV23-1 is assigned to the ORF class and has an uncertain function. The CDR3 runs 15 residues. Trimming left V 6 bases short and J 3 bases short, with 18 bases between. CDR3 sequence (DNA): TGCGCCAGCAGGGAAGTGTGGGAGGGGGACTACGAGCAGTACTTC. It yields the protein CASREVWEGDYEQYF.

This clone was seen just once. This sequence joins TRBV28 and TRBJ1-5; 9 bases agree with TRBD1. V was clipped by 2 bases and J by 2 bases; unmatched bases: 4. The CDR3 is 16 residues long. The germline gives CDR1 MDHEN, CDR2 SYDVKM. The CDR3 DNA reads TGTGCCAGCAGTTTAGGGGGACAGGGAGGCAATCAGCCCCAGCATTTT. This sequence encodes CASSLGGQGGNQPQHF.

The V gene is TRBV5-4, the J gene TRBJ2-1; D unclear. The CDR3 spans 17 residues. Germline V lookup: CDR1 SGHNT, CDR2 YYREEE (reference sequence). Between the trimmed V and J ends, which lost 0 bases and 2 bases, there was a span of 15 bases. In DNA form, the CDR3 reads TGTGCCAGCAGCTTGGCCCCGTCTGGTCTTCCCTACAATGAGCAGTTCTTC. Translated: CASSLAPSGLPYNEQFF. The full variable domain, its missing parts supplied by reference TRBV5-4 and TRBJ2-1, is ETGVTQSPTHLIKTRGQQVTLRCSSQSGHNTVSWYQQALGQGPQFIFQYYREEENGRGNFPPRFSGLQFPNYSSELNVNALELDDSALYLCASSLAPSGLPYNEQFFGPGTRLTVL.

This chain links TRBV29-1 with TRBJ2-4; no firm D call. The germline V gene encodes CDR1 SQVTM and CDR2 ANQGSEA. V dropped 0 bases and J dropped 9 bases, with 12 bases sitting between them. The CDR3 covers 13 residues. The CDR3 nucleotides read TGCAGCGTTGAAGATACCGGGTTCGGCATTCAGTACTTC. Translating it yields CSVEDTGFGIQYF.

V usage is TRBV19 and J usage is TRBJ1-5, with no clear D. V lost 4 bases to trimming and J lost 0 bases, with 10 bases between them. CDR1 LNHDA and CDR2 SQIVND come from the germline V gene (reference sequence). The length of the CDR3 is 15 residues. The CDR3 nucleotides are TGTGCCAGTAGTAGAGGGTTTAGTAGCAATCAGCCCCAGCATTTT. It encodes CASSRGFSSNQPQHF.

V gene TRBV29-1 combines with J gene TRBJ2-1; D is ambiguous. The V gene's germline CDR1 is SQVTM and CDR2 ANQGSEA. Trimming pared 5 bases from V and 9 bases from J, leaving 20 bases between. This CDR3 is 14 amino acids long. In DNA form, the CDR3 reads TGCAGCGTTTCAGTAAGCGCCCCAACCGGTGAGCAGTTCTTC. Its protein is CSVSVSAPTGEQFF.

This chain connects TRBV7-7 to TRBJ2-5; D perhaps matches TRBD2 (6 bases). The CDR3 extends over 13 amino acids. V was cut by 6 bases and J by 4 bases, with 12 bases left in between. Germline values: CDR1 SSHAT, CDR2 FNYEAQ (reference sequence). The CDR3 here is CASSQDYGETQYF. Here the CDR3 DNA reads TGTGCCAGCAGTCAGGACTATGGAGAGACCCAGTACTTC. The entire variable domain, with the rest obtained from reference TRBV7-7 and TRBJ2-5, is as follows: GAGVSQSPRYKVTKRGQDVTLRCDPISSHATLYWYQQALGQGPEFLTYFNYEAQPDKSGLPSDRFSAERPEGSISTLTIQRTEQRDSAMYRCASSQDYGETQYFGPGTRLLVL.

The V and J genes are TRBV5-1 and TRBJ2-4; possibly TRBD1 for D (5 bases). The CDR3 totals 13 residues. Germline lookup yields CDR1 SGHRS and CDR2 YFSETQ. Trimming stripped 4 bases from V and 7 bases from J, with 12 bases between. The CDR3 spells CASSQVAGNIQYF. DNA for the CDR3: TGCGCCAGCAGCCAGGTAGCAGGGAACATTCAGTACTTC. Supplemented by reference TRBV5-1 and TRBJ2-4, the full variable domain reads KAGVTQTPRYLIKTRGQQVTLSCSPISGHRSVSWYQQTPGQGLQFLFEYFSETQRNKGNFPGRFSGRQFSNSRSEMNVSTLELGDSALYLCASSQVAGNIQYFGAGTRLSVL.

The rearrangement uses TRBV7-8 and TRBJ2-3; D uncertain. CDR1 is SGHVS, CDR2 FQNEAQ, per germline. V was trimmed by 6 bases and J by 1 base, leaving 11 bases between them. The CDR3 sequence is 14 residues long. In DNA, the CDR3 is TGTGCCAGCAGGCCCTATGGGGGCACAGATACGCAGTATTTT. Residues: CASRPYGGTDTQYF.

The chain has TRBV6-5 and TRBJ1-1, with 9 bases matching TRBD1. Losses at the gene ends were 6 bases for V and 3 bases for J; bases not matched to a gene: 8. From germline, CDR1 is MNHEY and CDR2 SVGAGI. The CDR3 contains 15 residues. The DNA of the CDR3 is TGTGCCAGCAGCCCCAGGGACAGGGTTTACACTGAAGCTTTCTTT. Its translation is CASSPRDRVYTEAFF.

CDR3 amino acids: CASSLYPGQNSGNTIYF. In DNA form, the CDR3 reads TGTGCCAGCAGTTTATACCCAGGACAGAACTCTGGAAACACCATATATTTT. The V and J genes are TRBV28 and TRBJ1-3; D possibly corresponds to TRBD1 (6 bases). CDR1 and CDR2 from the germline V gene are MDHEN and SYDVKM. Trimming cost V 1 base and J 0 bases, with 13 bases left between them. This CDR3 is 17 amino acids long.

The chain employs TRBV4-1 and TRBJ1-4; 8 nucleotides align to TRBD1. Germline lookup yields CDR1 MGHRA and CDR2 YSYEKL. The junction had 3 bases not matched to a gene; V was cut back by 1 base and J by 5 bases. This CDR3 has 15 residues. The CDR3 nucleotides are TGCGCCAGCAGCCAAGTCAGGGGGCAGAATGAAAAACTGTTTTTT. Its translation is CASSQVRGQNEKLFF.

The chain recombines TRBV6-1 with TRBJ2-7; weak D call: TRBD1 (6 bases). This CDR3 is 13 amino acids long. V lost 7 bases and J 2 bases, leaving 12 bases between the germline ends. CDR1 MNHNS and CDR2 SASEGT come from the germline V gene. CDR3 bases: TGTGCCAGCATCCGGACAGCTACCTACGAGCAGTACTTC. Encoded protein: CASIRTATYEQYF.

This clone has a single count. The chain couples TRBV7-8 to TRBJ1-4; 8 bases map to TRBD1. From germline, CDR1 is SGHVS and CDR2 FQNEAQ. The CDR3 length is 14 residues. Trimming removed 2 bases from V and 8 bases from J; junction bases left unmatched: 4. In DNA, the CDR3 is TGTGCCAGCAGCTTAATAACAGGGGGGGAAAAACTGTTTTTT. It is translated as CASSLITGGEKLFF.

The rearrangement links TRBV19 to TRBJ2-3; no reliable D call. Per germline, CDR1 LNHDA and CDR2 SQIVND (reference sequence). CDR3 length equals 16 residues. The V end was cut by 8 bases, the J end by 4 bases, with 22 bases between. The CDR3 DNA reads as TGTGCCAGTGCTACCGTCGGGCTGCACAGCGCAGATACGCAGTATTTT. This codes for CASATVGLHSADTQYF.

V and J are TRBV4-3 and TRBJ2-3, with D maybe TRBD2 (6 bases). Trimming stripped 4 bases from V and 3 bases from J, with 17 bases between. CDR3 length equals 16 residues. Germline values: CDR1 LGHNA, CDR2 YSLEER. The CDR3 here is CASSPTAGRLTDTQYF. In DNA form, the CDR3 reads TGCGCCAGCAGCCCAACCGCAGGGAGGTTGACAGATACGCAGTATTTT.

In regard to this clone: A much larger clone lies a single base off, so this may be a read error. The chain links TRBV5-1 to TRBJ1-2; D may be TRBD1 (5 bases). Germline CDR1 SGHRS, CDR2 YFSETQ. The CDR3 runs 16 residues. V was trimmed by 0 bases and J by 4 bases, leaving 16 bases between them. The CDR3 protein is CASSLGGGARSYGYTF. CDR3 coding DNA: TGCGCCAGCAGCTTGGGAGGAGGGGCGCGAAGCTATGGCTACACCTTC.

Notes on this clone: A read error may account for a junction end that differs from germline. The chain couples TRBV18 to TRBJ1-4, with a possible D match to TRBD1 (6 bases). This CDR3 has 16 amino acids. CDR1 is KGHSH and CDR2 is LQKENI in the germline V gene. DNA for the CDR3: TGTGCCAGCTCCCCACGGGGGGCGTGGACTAATGAAAAACTGTTTTTT. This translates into CASSPRGAWTNEKLFF.